These T cell receptor beta chains were read from a single sample in a study of blood T cell repertoires in COVID-19. Measured with immunoSEQ multiplex PCR; TCRdb has only the in-frame clones, and not every one. The table shows nearly 200,000 clones, with 80% to 85% occurring only once. Material: PBMCs or T cells enriched from blood (not recorded which). Receptor source: a man aged 40-55 years who had recovered from COVID-19. The CDR3 runs from the conserved cysteine through the conserved F or W. Fields, in order: V gene, J gene, D gene, clone size, CDR3 DNA, CDR3 protein. The D gene is left open where the match is weak. Only some rows state a clone size, as once, few, many or a class for expanded clones.

TRBV28	TRBJ1-2	TRBD1	.	TGTGCCAGCAGTTCCCCCGGGACAGGGGGCTATGGCTACACCTTC	CASSSPGTGGYGYTF
TRBV19	TRBJ2-3	.	.	TGTGCCAGTAGTTCCCGCGGGACTTTCGCACAAGATACGCAGTATTTT	CASSSRGTFAQDTQYF
TRBV30	TRBJ2-3	TRBD2	.	TGTGCCTGGAGTGTACACTATTTAGCGGGGGGCCCAGATACGCAGTATTTT	CAWSVHYLAGGPDTQYF
TRBV4-1	TRBJ2-1	TRBD2	once	TGCGCCAGCAGCCACCTAGCGGGGGCGAGGACTGAGCAGTTCTTC	CASSHLAGARTEQFF
TRBV6-5	TRBJ1-4	.	.	TGTGCCAGCAGGACACATGAAAAACTGTTTTTT	CASRTHEKLFF
TRBV25-1	TRBJ2-1	TRBD2	.	TGTGCCAGCAGTGAATTAGCTAGCGGGGGGGCTTTCAATGAGCAGTTCTTC	CASSELASGGAFNEQFF
TRBV3-1/TRBV3-2	TRBJ2-3	.	.	TGTGCCAGCAGCCCCAACGTTGGCGATACGCAGTATTTT	CASSPNVGDTQYF
TRBV4-2	TRBJ1-4	.	.	TGTGCCAGCAGCCAAGTATCAGGGGCCGAAAAACTGTTTTTT	CASSQVSGAEKLFF
TRBV10-3	TRBJ1-1	.	.	TGTGCCATCGGGGTCGGGGGGCTAGGAGACACTGAAGCTTTCTTT	CAIGVGGLGDTEAFF
TRBV18	TRBJ2-3	.	.	TGTGCCAGCGTATTCAGCGGAGGCACAGATACGCAGTATTTT	CASVFSGGTDTQYF
TRBV18	TRBJ1-6	TRBD1	.	TGTGCCAGCTCACCAGGACCCGGGGACAGGGGGTATAGCTCCTATAATTCACCCCTCCACTTT	CASSPGPGDRGYSSYNSPLHF
TRBV28	TRBJ1-4	.	.	TGTGCCAGCAGCGGACACGCAACTAATGAAAAACTGTTTTTT	CASSGHATNEKLFF
TRBV19	TRBJ2-3	.	.	TGTGCCAGTAGTATTCGCAGTGGGCCCACAGATACGCAGTATTTT	CASSIRSGPTDTQYF
TRBV10-3	TRBJ2-1	TRBD2	.	TGTGCCATCAGTGAGTCTGGCGGGGGGCCGGATGAGCAGTTCTTC	CAISESGGGPDEQFF
TRBV30	TRBJ1-2	TRBD1	.	TGTGCCTGGAGTACCGGACAGGGCTCGCTTAACTATGGCTACACCTTC	CAWSTGQGSLNYGYTF
TRBV7-9	TRBJ2-3	TRBD2	.	TGTGCCAGCAGACAAGAGTTACTAGCGGCCCGGGCTAGCACAGATACGCAGTATTTT	CASRQELLAARASTDTQYF
TRBV15	TRBJ1-1	.	few	TGTGCCACCAGTGGAAGGGGGTACTCCACTGAAGCTTTCTTT	CATSGRGYSTEAFF
TRBV12-3/TRBV12-4	TRBJ1-1	.	once	TGTGCCAGCAGTTTATCTCAGGGTACTGAAGCTTTCTTT	CASSLSQGTEAFF
TRBV6-1	TRBJ1-2	TRBD1	.	TGTGCCAGCAGTGAAGATCGGGACAGGGGCTATGGCTACACCTTC	CASSEDRDRGYGYTF
TRBV5-6	TRBJ1-6	.	.	TGTGCCAGCAGCTTGGACAGGACAACTAGCAATTCACCCCTCCACTTT	CASSLDRTTSNSPLHF
TRBV5-1	TRBJ2-5	TRBD1	.	TGCGCCAGCAGCTTGGTAATAGGGGGCGGAACAGGGTCGTTTGGAGAGACCCAGTACTTC	CASSLVIGGGTGSFGETQYF
TRBV4-2	TRBJ1-1	TRBD1	.	TGTGCCAGCAGCCAAGCAAAGGGACAGGGCAACACTGAAGCTTTCTTT	CASSQAKGQGNTEAFF
TRBV4-1	TRBJ1-5	TRBD1	.	TGCGCCAGCAGCCAGGGGACTGACAGGGAGGAACAGCCCCAGCATTTT	CASSQGTDREEQPQHF
TRBV28	TRBJ1-5	.	.	TGTGCCAGCAGTTTGCCAGGGGAATCTGGTCAGCCCCAGCATTTT	CASSLPGESGQPQHF
TRBV21-1	TRBJ2-1	.	.	TGTGCCAGCAGCAACTACACCGGGACAGGGGGGCATGAGCAGTTCTTC	CASSNYTGTGGHEQFF
TRBV4-3	TRBJ2-7	TRBD1	.	TGCGCCAGCAGCACCCTGACAGGGAGCTACGAGCAGTACTTC	CASSTLTGSYEQYF
TRBV7-9	TRBJ1-3	.	.	TGTGCCAGCAGCGAGCCGGGAGTCCTATTGACCGGAAACACCATATATTTT	CASSEPGVLLTGNTIYF
TRBV7-9	TRBJ2-7	TRBD1	few	TGTGCCAGCAGCCCGCCGGGACAGAGCAAGACCTACGAGCAGTACTTC	CASSPPGQSKTYEQYF
TRBV5-6	TRBJ2-5	.	.	TGTGCCAGCAGCTTGTTACAAGAGACCCAGTACTTC	CASSLLQETQYF
TRBV5-1	TRBJ2-7	.	.	TGCGCCAGCAGCTTGGCCGGCAGGGAGGTATACGAGCAGTACTTC	CASSLAGREVYEQYF
TRBV12-3/TRBV12-4	TRBJ2-7	.	.	TGTGCCAGCAGTTTACAGGGGGGAGACGAGCAGTACTTC	CASSLQGGDEQYF
TRBV5-4	TRBJ2-2	TRBD1	once	TGTGCCAGCAGCTCAGGACAGGGGTACACCGGGGAGCTGTTTTTT	CASSSGQGYTGELFF
TRBV15	TRBJ1-4	TRBD1	few	TGTGCCACCAGCACCTACAGGGGTCAGAGTGAAAAACTGTTTTTT	CATSTYRGQSEKLFF
TRBV7-9	TRBJ2-3	TRBD1	.	TGTGCCAGCAGCACCCAAACAGGGGCAGATACGCAGTATTTT	CASSTQTGADTQYF
TRBV18	TRBJ1-1	.	.	TGTGCCAGCTCACGGCAGGATACGAACACTGAAGCTTTCTTT	CASSRQDTNTEAFF
TRBV10-2	TRBJ1-5	.	few	TGCGCCAGCAGTGAATACCGGTCTCTGAATCAGCCCCAGCATTTT	CASSEYRSLNQPQHF
TRBV11-2	TRBJ1-2	.	.	TGTGCCAGCAATCACCAGGGTAGTAGGCACTATGGCTACACCTTC	CASNHQGSRHYGYTF
TRBV5-1	TRBJ1-1	.	.	TGCGCCAGCAGTTTTCAAACAGAGAACACTGAAGCTTTCTTT	CASSFQTENTEAFF
TRBV4-1	TRBJ1-6	.	.	TGCGCCAGCAGCCAAGAGACTCTACCGAATTCACCCCTCCACTTT	CASSQETLPNSPLHF
TRBV3-1/TRBV3-2	TRBJ1-1	.	.	TGTGCCAGCAGCCAAGGGGCAGGGAACACTGAAGCTTTCTTT	CASSQGAGNTEAFF
TRBV18	TRBJ1-3	.	.	TGTGCCAGCTCACCCGGACAGTTACGAAACACCATATATTTT	CASSPGQLRNTIYF
TRBV9	TRBJ1-5	TRBD1	.	TGTGCCAGCAGCCGGGACAGTCAACAGCCCCAGCATTTT	CASSRDSQQPQHF
TRBV19	TRBJ1-4	.	.	TGTGCCAGTAGTATAGAAGCCCGGAGATCTAATGAAAAACTGTTTTTT	CASSIEARRSNEKLFF
TRBV5-5	TRBJ2-4	TRBD1	few	TGTGCCAGCAGCTCGGGGACAGCCCTAGCCAAAAACATTCAGTACTTC	CASSSGTALAKNIQYF
TRBV30	TRBJ1-5	TRBD1	.	TGTGCCTGGATCCACGGGAGCGGACAGGGAGGCGTTCAGCCCCAGCATTTT	CAWIHGSGQGGVQPQHF
TRBV15	TRBJ1-2	.	.	TGTGCCACCAGCCCCAGGGGCGGCCCCAACTATGGCTACACCTTC	CATSPRGGPNYGYTF
TRBV15	TRBJ2-5	TRBD2	.	TGTGCCACCAGCAGAGCGGGGGCTAGCGGGGGGCAAGAGACCCAGTACTTC	CATSRAGASGGQETQYF
TRBV19	TRBJ2-7	.	.	TGTGCCAGTAGTCCCCGGACAGAAATAGCCTACGAGCAGTACTTC	CASSPRTEIAYEQYF
TRBV25-1	TRBJ2-1	TRBD1	.	TGTGCCAGCAGGGGGACAGGGCTCCTGTTCTTC	CASRGTGLLFF